This TCR beta chain was retrieved from a study of T-cell memory formation after mild COVID-19 (dated by TCRdb to about 2021). Study-wide context: TCR sequence clusters from the two donors were largely donor specific. In a couple of donors, T-cell clones that expanded and contracted after mild COVID-19 were tracked by sequencing TCRalpha and TCRbeta repertoires over time. The cohort was made up of two young adult volunteers, one female and one male, who were previously healthy.

This clonotype occurred a few times. The specificity of this receptor is unknown. Per-base quality was not reported, and no clone a single base away is much larger than it. Ficoll-Paque density gradient centrifugation was the method used to isolate PBMCs. Sequencing instrument: Illumina NovaSeq 6000. TCRalpha and TCRbeta cDNA libraries were constructed by 5'RACE with constant-segment primers, with sample barcodes and unique molecular identifiers being introduced. RNA was extracted from every sample with Trizol reagent. The libraries were amplified in two PCR steps, and the second step added a second sample barcode and Illumina TruSeq adapters. Sequencing of the libraries was done on an Illumina NovaSeq, producing 2 x 150 bp paired-end reads. In the source study's methods: The reads were demultiplexed and collapsed into UMI-guided consensus sequences using migec v1.2.7. Using mixcr v2.1.11, UMI consensuses were aligned to TRA and TRB V and J templates and then assembled into clonotypes. Clonotypes were classified as expanded or contracted when called significant by both edgeR and NoisET, with noise models trained on biological replicates. edgeR calls used a false discovery rate-adjusted p below 0.01 and a log2 fold-change threshold of 1. As an exploratory analysis of dynamics, max-normalized trajectories of the 1000 most abundant clonotypes were examined by PCA with hierarchical clustering. Each responding clone was given a CD4 or CD8 phenotype based on the CD4+ and CD8+ repertoires, which had been sequenced separately. The public reads were reprocessed in TCRdb via fastp at Q25 and MiXCR, keeping in-frame beta chains. CDR3 protein duplicates are merged, each entry listing the most common genes and DNA. It is TCRdb's table, rather than the study itself, that gives the V and J calls and clone size. The sample records approximately 34,000 distinct CDR3 sequences, under 8% of which are singletons. Around 28% of the sample comes from the top ten.

From the cysteine up to the phenylalanine, the CDR3 has a length of 12 residues. Kept here is only the CDR3 DNA, which spans 36 bases and is read in frame from base 1. According to the germline V gene, CDR1 reads MGHRA and CDR2 reads YSYEKL. V and J lose 3 bases and 9 bases, and a span of 9 bases separates them. The study at large found these results: The study included only two mild cases, and larger cohorts that include severe cases with pre-infection samples were judged to be necessary. The detection of some responding clones in pre-infection memory suggests that pre-existing cross-reactive memory T cells joined the SARS-CoV-2 response. The second-wave clones that peaked on day 37 were not confirmed to be SARS-CoV-2 specific. Contracting CD4+ clones appeared mostly in the CM and EM memory subsets, whereas CD8+ clones were enriched in EMRA. From day 15 to 85, contracting clones showed balanced CD4/CD8 phenotypes, whereas a second wave of clones that expanded from day 15 to 37 leaned towards CD4+.

The sequencing sample was made of PBMCs or a T cell subset sorted from them (not recorded which). The receptor's source is a young man who had mild COVID-19 (a few samples of this study predate the infection). The sample titles of this study are shuffled in the database, so cell type and time point are left out; the donor was told from shared clones. The rearrangement combines TRBV4-1 with TRBJ2-1; TRBD2 is possibly the D segment (5 matching bases). The DNA sequence is TGCGCCAGCAGCCACGGAGCGGCTGAGCAGTTCTTC. This sequence encodes CASSHGAAEQFF.